This T cell receptor beta chain derives from a study of CD8 T cells in Susac syndrome. Study-wide results and caveats: The CD4+ T cell repertoires of Susac syndrome were found to show no clonal expansion.

There are 14 residues in the CDR3. CDR1 and CDR2 (germline): PRHDT, FYEKMQ (reference sequence). Trimming took off 5 bases at V and 0 bases at J, with 11 bases between the two ends. This clonotype has only one observation. Its antigen is undetermined. After extraction with the RNeasy kit, about 0.45 to 1 ug of the RNA was reverse transcribed using random hexamers. One entry per CDR3 protein, called by TCRdb with MiXCR from the immunoSEQ multiplex PCR reads. The sample yields 130,000 to 150,000 distinct CDR3 sequences, almost 96% seen once. This clonotype was sampled from a human donor with Susac syndrome. The rearrangement uses TRBV13 and TRBJ2-7; no clear D. Sequencing input: CD4+ T cells from PBMCs. The CDR3 nucleotides are TGTGCCAGCAGCGACACAAGGAGCTCCTACGAGCAGTACTTC. Translated, it gives CASSDTRSSYEQYF.